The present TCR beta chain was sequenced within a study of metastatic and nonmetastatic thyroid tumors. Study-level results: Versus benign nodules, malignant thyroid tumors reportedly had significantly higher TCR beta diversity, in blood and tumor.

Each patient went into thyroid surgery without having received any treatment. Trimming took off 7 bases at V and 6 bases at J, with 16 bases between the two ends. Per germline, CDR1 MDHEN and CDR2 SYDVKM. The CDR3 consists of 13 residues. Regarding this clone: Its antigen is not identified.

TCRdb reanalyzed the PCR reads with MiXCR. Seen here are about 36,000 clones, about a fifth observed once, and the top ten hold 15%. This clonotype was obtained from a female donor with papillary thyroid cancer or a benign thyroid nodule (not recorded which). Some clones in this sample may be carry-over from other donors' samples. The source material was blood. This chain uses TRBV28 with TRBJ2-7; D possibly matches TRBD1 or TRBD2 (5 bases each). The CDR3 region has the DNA TGTGCCAGCACCTGGGGGAGTAGAGTCGAGCAGTACTTC. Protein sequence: CASTWGSRVEQYF.